One sample yielded the 30 T cell receptor beta chains listed below, sequenced in a study of early T cells in non-severe SARS-CoV-2 infection. Each CDR3 protein gets one entry after TCRdb re-called the 5' RACE reads with MiXCR. The profile shows 35,000 or so distinct CDR3 sequences, less than 6.5% of them singletons. The specimen was whole blood. The receptors were sampled from an adult who was a healthcare worker with PCR-confirmed SARS-CoV-2 infection or an uninfected control (not recorded which).

This clonotype appeared a few times. This chain uses TRBV7-3 with TRBJ1-2; TRBD1 might be the D (6 bases). The V gene's germline CDR1 is SGHTA and CDR2 FQGTGA. This CDR3 contains 14 residues. The V end lost 1 base, the J end lost 4 bases, and 10 bases lay between the germline ends. This CDR3 reads CASSLIGGGYGYTF. In DNA form, the CDR3 reads TGTGCCAGCAGCTTAATTGGAGGGGGCTATGGCTACACCTTC.

This clonotype has at least ten counts. This chain uses TRBV4-1 with TRBJ2-1; 7 nucleotides align to TRBD1. The V gene end was trimmed by 2 bases and the J gene end by 0 bases; junction bases not matched to a gene: 7. This CDR3 is 17 amino acids long. CDR1 is MGHRA, CDR2 YSYEKL, per germline. CDR3 DNA: TGCGCCAGCAGCCAAAGGGAACAGGGGAGCTCCTACAATGAGCAGTTCTTC. Translating it yields CASSQREQGSSYNEQFF.

This clonotype was counted only a few times. The chain couples TRBV12-3 or TRBV12-4 to TRBJ1-1; unclear D gene. V shed 11 bases and J shed 0 bases, with 16 bases lying between them. The CDR3 has 14 amino acids. The chain's CDR3 is CASSGIPMNTEAFF. CDR3 DNA: TGTGCCTCTAGCGGGATCCCTATGAACACTGAAGCTTTCTTT.

This clonotype has ten or more counts. The CDR3 region has the DNA TGTGCCAGCAGCTCCCCTTTCGACACCGCTGGCACTGGAAACACCATATATTTT. Its translation is CASSSPFDTAGTGNTIYF. The V and J genes are TRBV5-6 and TRBJ1-3; D gene unclear. V shed 3 bases and J shed 2 bases, with 21 bases lying between them. The germline V gene encodes CDR1 SGHDT and CDR2 YYEEEE. The CDR3 has 18 residues.

The rearrangement links TRBV12-5 to TRBJ1-1, with D unclear. Germline lookup yields CDR1 LGHNT and CDR2 FRNRAP. Trimming took off 1 base at V and 4 bases at J, with 7 bases between the two ends. CDR3 length equals 13 residues. DNA for the CDR3: TGTGCTAGTGGTTTGGCCGGTCCCACTGAAGCTTTCTTT. Protein: CASGLAGPTEAFF.

This clonotype was observed at least ten times. This chain uses TRBV28 with TRBJ1-2; the D is unclear. Trimming removed 7 bases from V and 5 bases from J, with 11 bases in between. The V gene's germline CDR1 is MDHEN and CDR2 SYDVKM. The CDR3 has 12 amino acids. DNA for the CDR3: TGTGCCAGCACGGAACGGACGTATGGCTACACCTTC. Protein: CASTERTYGYTF.

In regard to this clonotype: A single base separates this from a much larger clone, so it may be a read error. The V and J genes are TRBV27 and TRBJ2-2; D is possibly TRBD2 (5 bases). CDR1 is MNHEY, CDR2 SMNVEV, per germline (reference sequence). The CDR3 has 11 residues. V lost 7 bases, J lost 6 bases, and 6 bases lay in between. This chain's CDR3 is CASKEAGELFF. The CDR3 nucleotides read TGTGCCAGCAAGGAGGCCGGGGAGCTGTTTTTT.

At least ten counts were recorded for this clonotype. This chain joins TRBV20-1 and TRBJ2-3; 8 positions match TRBD2. The CDR3 runs to 15 residues. Looked up from germline, CDR1 is DFQATT and CDR2 is SNEGSKA (reference sequence). V shed 3 bases, J shed 0 bases, and the junction held 5 bases outside the gene matches. The CDR3 is CSASLAGFSTDTQYF. The CDR3 DNA reads TGCAGTGCTAGTTTAGCGGGGTTTAGCACAGATACGCAGTATTTT.

This clonotype showed up just a few times. CDR3 region: CASSFPPRAAGGEQYF. The CDR3 coding sequence is TGTGCCAGCAGCTTTCCCCCTCGTGCTGCGGGGGGCGAGCAGTACTTC. V and J are TRBV7-6 and TRBJ2-7; 8 positions agree with TRBD2. Germline loops: CDR1 SGHVS, CDR2 FNYEAQ. Trimming took 3 bases from V and 6 from J; bases not matched to a gene: 13. This CDR3 comprises 16 residues.

The J gene is TRBJ2-3, the V gene TRBV5-1, with D uncertain. The germline V gene encodes CDR1 SGHRS and CDR2 YFSETQ. Trimming stripped 4 bases from V and 0 bases from J, with 12 bases between. CDR3 length: 15 amino acids. The CDR3 here is CASSLLTSSTDTQYF. The CDR3 region has the DNA TGCGCCAGCAGCCTCCTAACCTCTAGCACAGATACGCAGTATTTT.

A remark on this clonotype: This clone may be a read error of a much larger clone one base away. The chain links TRBV28 to TRBJ1-6; no clear D gene. This CDR3 has 14 residues. In germline, CDR1 is MDHEN, CDR2 SYDVKM. CDR3 in amino acids: CVSSRTTSLSPLHF. CDR3 bases: TGTGTCAGCAGCCGTACTACCTCACTTTCACCCCTCCACTTT. Looking up the rest from reference TRBV28 and TRBJ1-6 gives the full variable domain: DVKVTQSSRYLVKRTGEKVFLECVQDMDHENMFWYRQDPGLGLRLIYFSYDVKMKEKGDIPEGYSVSREKKERFSLILESASTNQTSMYLCVSSRTTSLSPLHFGNGTRLTVT.

This rearrangement joins TRBV29-1 to TRBJ2-1, with 7 bases aligning to TRBD2. V lost 3 bases to trimming and J lost 5 bases; unmatched junction nucleotides: 4. CDR1 and CDR2 from the germline V gene are SQVTM and ANQGSEA. The CDR3 is 13 residues long. The chain's CDR3 is CSVESSGHNEQFF. CDR3 DNA: TGCAGCGTTGAGTCTAGCGGTCACAATGAGCAGTTCTTC.

This clonotype was seen at least ten times. V gene TRBV4-1 combines with J gene TRBJ2-3; D may be TRBD1 (6 bases). The ends were cut back, 4 bases at V and 6 bases at J, with 14 bases in the middle. Germline V gene sequence: CDR1 MGHRA, CDR2 YSYEKL. The CDR3 extends over 14 amino acids. CDR3 sequence (DNA): TGCGCCAGCAGCCGCTCACAGGGAGTGGATACGCAGTATTTT. This sequence encodes CASSRSQGVDTQYF.

The table lists this clonotype with many counts. This chain joins TRBV6-6 and TRBJ1-5, with 8 positions matching TRBD1. After removal of 7 bases from V and 3 bases from J, the junction contained 8 bases not matched to a gene. This CDR3 contains 15 residues. In germline, CDR1 is MNHNY, CDR2 SVGAGI (reference sequence). In nucleotides, the CDR3 is TGTGCCAGCAACCCGGGACAGGCCATCAATCAGCCCCAGCATTTT. The encoded protein is CASNPGQAINQPQHF.

This clonotype occurred many times. J is TRBJ1-1 and V is TRBV12-3 or TRBV12-4, with 8 bases identical to TRBD1. The CDR3 loop spans 14 amino acids. V lost 3 bases to trimming and J lost 5 bases; unmatched junction nucleotides: 5. The CDR3 region has the DNA TGTGCCAGCAGTTTTAATACAGGGGGGACTGAAGCTTTCTTT. Translated: CASSFNTGGTEAFF.

The chain links TRBV4-2 to TRBJ2-7, with D maybe TRBD1 (5 bases). Trimming took 0 bases from V and 3 from J, leaving 15 bases between them. The CDR3 loop spans 16 amino acids. Germline CDR1 LGHNA, CDR2 YNFKEQ. The DNA of the CDR3 is TGTGCCAGCAGCCAAGATATCGGGCAGGGTAACTACGAGCAGTACTTC. Encoded protein: CASSQDIGQGNYEQYF.

This clonotype turned up a few times. V and J are TRBV20-1 and TRBJ2-3; D tentatively fits TRBD1 or TRBD2 (7 bases each). The length of the CDR3 is 14 residues. Trimming shortened V by 6 bases and J by 0 bases, and 13 bases separated the two germline ends. Germline CDR1 and CDR2: DFQATT and SNEGSKA (reference sequence). The CDR3 nucleotides read TGCAGTGCCCTTCAGGGGGGGAGCACAGATACGCAGTATTTT. Amino acids: CSALQGGSTDTQYF.

This clonotype appeared many times. The genes are TRBV3-1 and TRBJ2-3; tentatively, D is TRBD1 (7 bases). Per germline, CDR1 LGHDT and CDR2 YNNKEL (reference sequence). V lost 1 base and J 4 bases, leaving 15 bases between the germline ends. The CDR3 spans 16 residues. CDR3 sequence (DNA): TGTGCCAGCAGCCAAGTCGGGCAGGGGGGCCCAGATACGCAGTATTTT. Translation gives CASSQVGQGGPDTQYF.

This clonotype occurred many times. V usage is TRBV5-5 and J usage is TRBJ2-5; 15 nucleotides line up with TRBD2. CDR1 is SGHKS and CDR2 is YYEKEE in the germline V gene (reference sequence). The CDR3 has 19 residues. J lost 2 bases, V lost 4 bases, and 12 bases had no gene match. In DNA form, the CDR3 reads TGTGCCAGCAGCACCGGACTAGCGGGGGGGCCTATCCCACAAGAGACCCAGTACTTC. This sequence encodes CASSTGLAGGPIPQETQYF.

This clonotype was counted many times. The chain recombines TRBV7-9 with TRBJ2-1; D tentatively reads TRBD1 or TRBD2 (5 bases each). CDR3 length equals 14 residues. Germline CDR1 SEHNR, CDR2 FQNEAQ (reference sequence). The V and J ends lost 3 bases and 4 bases respectively, with 10 bases between them. CDR3 loop: CASSFGARYNEQFF. The CDR3 DNA sequence: TGTGCCAGCAGCTTCGGGGCCAGGTACAATGAGCAGTTCTTC.

This clonotype was detected ten times or more. The genes are TRBV12-3 or TRBV12-4 and TRBJ2-2; 8 bases fit TRBD2. Losses at the gene ends were 6 bases for V and 7 bases for J; bases not matched to a gene: 7. The CDR3 has 14 amino acids. CDR3 sequence reads: CASRRLAMGGELFF. The CDR3 DNA is TGTGCCAGCAGAAGACTAGCGATGGGCGGGGAGCTGTTTTTT.

The chain is built from TRBV25-1 and TRBJ1-1; weak D call: TRBD1 (6 bases). This CDR3 has 14 residues. Per germline, CDR1 MGHDK and CDR2 SYGVNS. V was trimmed by 3 bases and J by 4 bases, leaving 12 bases between them. The DNA of the CDR3 is TGTGCCAGCAGTGACTCAGGGGAAGCCACTGAAGCTTTCTTT. Protein product: CASSDSGEATEAFF.

This clonotype appeared many times. This chain joins TRBV4-3 and TRBJ2-7; 7 positions match TRBD2. The CDR3 is made up of 14 amino acids. Trimming at V came to 1 base and at J to 3 bases, leaving 3 bases not matched to a gene. Germline V CDR1 and CDR2: LGHNA, YSLEER. The chain's CDR3 is CASSQGEGRYEQYF. In DNA form, the CDR3 reads TGCGCCAGCAGCCAAGGGGAGGGGCGCTACGAGCAGTACTTC.

This clonotype was detected a few times. The chain links TRBV15 to TRBJ1-5, with 12 bases that match TRBD1. This CDR3 has 15 residues. Germline lookup yields CDR1 LNHNV and CDR2 YYDKDF (reference sequence). With 9 bases clipped from V and 6 bases from J, the junction kept 9 bases outside the gene matches. CDR3 DNA sequence: TGTGCCACGGGACAGGGGGCGATCAGAAGTCAGCCCCAGCATTTT. This gives the protein CATGQGAIRSQPQHF.

This clonotype appeared many times. The chain is built from TRBV20-1 and TRBJ1-1, with D unresolved. V was shortened by 6 bases and J by 1 base, with 15 bases between the two germline ends. Germline CDR1 reads DFQATT; CDR2 reads SNEGSKA (reference sequence). This CDR3 has 14 residues. The CDR3 DNA reads as TGCAGTGCCTTTGAGGAGATGAAGAACACTGAAGCTTTCTTT. Protein sequence: CSAFEEMKNTEAFF.

The chain combines TRBV3-1 with TRBJ2-7; the D is unclear. This CDR3 has 12 residues. Trimming shortened V by 1 base and J by 3 bases, and 4 bases separated the two germline ends. The germline gives CDR1 LGHDT, CDR2 YNNKEL (reference sequence). CDR3 nucleotide sequence: TGTGCCAGCAGCCAAGGGGGCTACGAGCAGTACTTC. Residues: CASSQGGYEQYF.

This clonotype showed up many times. The chain combines TRBV7-3 with TRBJ2-2; possible D gene TRBD1, 5 bases. CDR1 and CDR2 from the germline V gene are SGHTA and FQGTGA. Trimming shortened V by 5 bases and J by 1 base, and 11 bases separated the two germline ends. This CDR3 is 15 amino acids long. The CDR3 DNA reads TGTGCCAGCAGCCCAGGGCACCTGAACACCGGGGAGCTGTTTTTT. Translation gives CASSPGHLNTGELFF. Together with reference TRBV7-3 and TRBJ2-2, the CDR3 gives the full variable domain: GAGVSQTPSNKVTEKGKYVELRCDPISGHTALYWYRQSLGQGPEFLIYFQGTGAADDSGLPNDRFFAVRPEGSVSTLKIQRTERGDSAVYLCASSPGHLNTGELFFGEGSRLTVL.

The V call is TRBV19, the J call TRBJ2-2, with 11 positions matching TRBD1. The V segment lost 10 bases and the J segment 6 bases; nucleotides outside the gene matches: 7. This CDR3 is 14 amino acids long. CDR1 is LNHDA, CDR2 SQIVND, per germline (reference sequence). The CDR3 protein is CATQPGQGAGELFF. The CDR3 DNA reads as TGTGCCACCCAACCGGGACAGGGGGCCGGGGAGCTGTTTTTT.

This clonotype has more than one count but fewer than ten. The V call is TRBV29-1, the J call TRBJ1-2; 8 nucleotides agree with TRBD1. Germline V gene sequence: CDR1 SQVTM, CDR2 ANQGSEA. V gave up 7 bases and J gave up 7 bases; unmatched junction bases: 17. The CDR3 is 15 amino acids. The CDR3: CSADSSTGADGGYTF. CDR3 nucleotide sequence: TGCAGCGCCGACTCCTCGACAGGGGCGGATGGTGGCTACACCTTC.

This clonotype occurred a few times. V and J are TRBV5-1 and TRBJ1-1; no definite D call. This CDR3 is 16 amino acids long. Germline values: CDR1 SGHRS, CDR2 YFSETQ. Trimming cost V 4 bases and J 2 bases, with 18 bases left between them. CDR3 coding DNA: TGCGCCAGCAGCAACGGAGGTAGGAGGGTTAACACTGAAGCTTTCTTT. Translating it yields CASSNGGRRVNTEAFF. The complete variable domain, with remaining parts taken from reference TRBV5-1 and TRBJ1-1, reads KAGVTQTPRYLIKTRGQQVTLSCSPISGHRSVSWYQQTPGQGLQFLFEYFSETQRNKGNFPGRFSGRQFSNSRSEMNVSTLELGDSALYLCASSNGGRRVNTEAFFGQGTRLTVV.